These 15 T cell receptor beta chains came from one sample sequenced in a study of blood T cell repertoires in COVID-19. TCRdb's copy holds only in-frame clones and misses some; the assay was immunoSEQ multiplex PCR. The table shows more than 200,000 clones, with 81% occurring only once. The sample consisted of peripheral blood. The source of these receptors is a woman aged 80 or over with acute or convalescent COVID-19.

This chain joins TRBV5-5 and TRBJ1-1; D is possibly TRBD1 (6 bases). Germline assignment: CDR1 SGHKS and CDR2 YYEKEE (reference sequence). The CDR3 has 16 residues. Trimming took off 2 bases at V and 5 bases at J, with 19 bases between the two ends. The CDR3 region has the DNA TGTGCCAGCAGCTTAGGGGTAGGGGGAAAGTGGACTGAAGCTTTCTTT. Amino acid sequence: CASSLGVGGKWTEAFF.

The chain combines TRBV5-1 with TRBJ2-7; TRBD1 matches at 8 bases. The V gene end was trimmed by 7 bases and the J gene end by 0 bases; junction bases not matched to a gene: 6. The V gene's germline CDR1 is SGHRS and CDR2 YFSETQ. CDR3 length: 14 amino acids. The DNA of the CDR3 is TGCGCCAGCCGGTCCGGGACAGGCTCCTACGAGCAGTACTTC. It specifies CASRSGTGSYEQYF. Combining the CDR3 with reference TRBV5-1 and TRBJ2-7 gives the whole variable domain KAGVTQTPRYLIKTRGQQVTLSCSPISGHRSVSWYQQTPGQGLQFLFEYFSETQRNKGNFPGRFSGRQFSNSRSEMNVSTLELGDSALYLCASRSGTGSYEQYFGPGTRLTVT.

The rearrangement links TRBV5-5 to TRBJ2-5; 7 bases are shared with TRBD1. The CDR3 spans 14 residues. Germline assignment: CDR1 SGHKS and CDR2 YYEKEE (reference sequence). Germline trimming cut 4 bases from V and 4 bases from J; bases unmatched to any gene: 7. The CDR3 reads CASSPRTGAETQYF. CDR3 DNA sequence: TGTGCCAGCAGCCCTCGGACAGGCGCAGAGACCCAGTACTTC. Combining the CDR3 with reference TRBV5-5 and TRBJ2-5 gives the whole variable domain DAGVTQSPTHLIKTRGQQVTLRCSPISGHKSVSWYQQVLGQGPQFIFQYYEKEERGRGNFPDRFSARQFPNYSSELNVNALLLGDSALYLCASSPRTGAETQYFGPGTRLLVL.

This sequence joins TRBV20-1 and TRBJ2-6, with a possible D match to TRBD1 (5 bases). V was trimmed by 3 bases and J by 0 bases, leaving 12 bases between them. Per the germline V gene, CDR1 is DFQATT and CDR2 is SNEGSKA (reference sequence). This CDR3 contains 16 residues. The CDR3 DNA follows: TGCAGTGCTAGTCTATCAGGGATCTCTGGGGCCAACGTCCTGACTTTC. It specifies CSASLSGISGANVLTF.

J is TRBJ1-2 and V is TRBV6-2 or TRBV6-3; a possible D gene is TRBD1 (6 bases). V was shortened by 6 bases and J by 4 bases, with 24 bases between the two germline ends. The CDR3 contains 17 residues. CDR1 is MNHEY, CDR2 SVGEGT, per germline. The CDR3 sequence is CASSLRGQLFLPYGYTF. The CDR3 DNA is TGTGCCAGCAGCCTCAGGGGCCAACTTTTCCTCCCCTATGGCTACACCTTC.

This clone is a singleton in its sample. This chain joins TRBV2 and TRBJ1-1, with 7 bases identical to TRBD1. From germline, CDR1 is SNHLY and CDR2 FYNNEI. The CDR3 extends over 15 amino acids. With 3 bases clipped from V and 3 bases from J, the junction kept 7 bases outside the gene matches. The chain's CDR3 is CASSERGGSDTEAFF. DNA of the CDR3: TGTGCCAGCAGTGAGCGAGGGGGCTCGGACACTGAAGCTTTCTTT.

The CDR3 here is CASSLRGLRSETQYF. The CDR3 nucleotides read TGTGCCAGCAGTTTGCGGGGTTTAAGGTCGGAGACCCAGTACTTC. This rearrangement joins TRBV27 to TRBJ2-5; weak D call: TRBD2 (6 bases). V lost 3 bases and J lost 5, with 16 bases in between. The germline V gene encodes CDR1 MNHEY and CDR2 SMNVEV (reference sequence). CDR3 length: 15 residues.

The chain couples TRBV5-1 to TRBJ1-3; D remains ambiguous. Per the germline V gene, CDR1 is SGHRS and CDR2 is YFSETQ. The CDR3 totals 14 residues. V was clipped by 0 bases and J by 0 bases, with 4 bases between them. Here the CDR3 DNA reads TGCGCCAGCAGCTTGGACGGCTCTGGAAACACCATATATTTT. Its protein product is CASSLDGSGNTIYF.

The V gene is TRBV2, the J gene TRBJ2-7; no clear D. CDR3 length: 11 amino acids. Trimming stripped 8 bases from V and 3 bases from J, with 8 bases between. Germline V gene sequence: CDR1 SNHLY, CDR2 FYNNEI. Written as DNA, the CDR3 is TGTGCCAGCCCCCGCAGCTACGAGCAGTACTTC. Translation: CASPRSYEQYF.

The chain carries TRBV9 and TRBJ2-1; D is unclear. The CDR3 has 17 amino acids. V lost 4 bases, J lost 0 bases, and 17 bases lay in between. Germline CDR1 and CDR2: SGDLS and YYNGEE. CDR3 nucleotide sequence: TGTGCCAGCAGCAGTAGAACAGCTGAAAGCTCCTACAATGAGCAGTTCTTC. Protein: CASSSRTAESSYNEQFF. Full variable domain (missing parts from reference TRBV9 and TRBJ2-1): DSGVTQTPKHLITATGQRVTLRCSPRSGDLSVYWYQQSLDQGLQFLIQYYNGEERAKGNILERFSAQQFPDLHSELNLSSLELGDSALYFCASSSRTAESSYNEQFFGPGTRLTVL.

This chain joins TRBV5-1 and TRBJ1-5; D unresolved. This CDR3 contains 13 residues. Germline CDR1 and CDR2: SGHRS and YFSETQ. V was trimmed by 2 bases and J by 7 bases, leaving 10 bases between them. The CDR3 region has the DNA TGCGCCAGCAGCTTAGCGGGGTCGCAGCCCCAGCATTTT. This sequence encodes CASSLAGSQPQHF.

CDR3 DNA: TGTGCCAGCAGCTCGAGAACCGGCGGGGGAAGCTCCTACAATGAGCAGTTCTTC. Translated: CASSSRTGGGSSYNEQFF. The chain combines TRBV11-2 with TRBJ2-1, with TRBD2 matching 7 bases. This CDR3 has 18 residues. Unmatched junction bases numbered 12, after V lost 4 bases and J lost 0 bases. CDR1 is SGHAT, CDR2 FQNNGV, per germline.

J is TRBJ2-2 and V is TRBV7-3, with 9 bases matching TRBD2. From germline, CDR1 is SGHTA and CDR2 FQGTGA. The J segment lost 4 bases and the V segment lost 5 bases, leaving 8 bases of the junction unmatched. The CDR3 contains 16 residues. The CDR3 DNA is TGTGCCAGCAGCCCGGGACTAGCAGCGGTCACCGGGGAGCTGTTTTTT. This gives the protein CASSPGLAAVTGELFF.

The chain's CDR3 is CASTGTGGYNEQFF. CDR3 DNA sequence: TGTGCCAGCACCGGGACAGGGGGGTACAATGAGCAGTTCTTC. This chain joins TRBV7-2 and TRBJ2-1; 11 positions match TRBD1. Germline CDR1 SGHTA, CDR2 FQGNSA. The trim removed 7 bases at V and 4 bases at J, leaving 3 bases unmatched. The CDR3 runs 14 residues.

This chain uses TRBV6-2 or TRBV6-3 with TRBJ1-2, with D perhaps matching TRBD1 (5 bases). Germline CDR1 reads MNHEY; CDR2 reads SVGEGT. Trimming left V 4 bases short and J 6 bases short, with 9 bases between. CDR3 size: 12 residues. This CDR3 is CASSSPGDGYTF. The CDR3 DNA is TGTGCCAGCAGTTCCCCGGGGGATGGCTACACCTTC.